The sample holds a few counts of the clone carrying this TCR beta chain. This sample is drawn from a study of T-cell reconstitution after alpha-beta-depleted transplantation in children. For TCRbeta, the library was prepared with unique molecular identifiers. TCRdb reprocessed the PCR reads via MiXCR and lists one record per CDR3 protein. The repertoire holds about 400,000 distinct CDR3 sequences, with about an eighth as singletons. The germline gives CDR1 SGHRS, CDR2 YFSETQ. The CDR3 is 15 amino acids. Trimming took 2 bases from V and 4 from J; bases not matched to a gene: 7. The chain combines TRBV5-1 with TRBJ1-1, with TRBD1 matching 8 bases. The material sequenced was PBMCs, taken from the stem cell graft. This clonotype originated in a human donor who donated a stem cell graft to a child with Fanconi anemia. The CDR3 region is CASSLSTGVATEAFF. CDR3 sequence (DNA): TGCGCCAGCAGCTTATCGACAGGGGTGGCCACTGAAGCTTTCTTT.